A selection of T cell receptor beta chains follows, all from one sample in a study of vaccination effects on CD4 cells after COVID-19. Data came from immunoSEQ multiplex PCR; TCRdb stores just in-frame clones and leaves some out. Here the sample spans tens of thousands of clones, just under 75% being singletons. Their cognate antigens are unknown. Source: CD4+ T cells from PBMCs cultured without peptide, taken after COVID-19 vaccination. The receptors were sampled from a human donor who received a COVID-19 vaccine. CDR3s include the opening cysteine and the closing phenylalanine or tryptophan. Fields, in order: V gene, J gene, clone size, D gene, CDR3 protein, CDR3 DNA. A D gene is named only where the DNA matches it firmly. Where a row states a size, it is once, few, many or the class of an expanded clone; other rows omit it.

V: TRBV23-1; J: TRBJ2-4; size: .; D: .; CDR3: CASSQSTGLAKNIQYF; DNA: TGCGCCAGCAGTCAATCGACGGGATTAGCCAAAAACATTCAGTACTTC
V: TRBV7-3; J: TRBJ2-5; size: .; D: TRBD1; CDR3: CASSLGQGAVKTQYF; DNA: TGTGCCAGCAGCTTAGGACAGGGGGCTGTTAAGACCCAGTACTTC
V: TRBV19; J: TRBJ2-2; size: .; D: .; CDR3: CASMAGRITGELFF; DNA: TGTGCCAGTATGGCGGGTAGGATCACCGGGGAGCTGTTTTTT
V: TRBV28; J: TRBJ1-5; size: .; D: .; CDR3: CASSFPGGNQPQHF; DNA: TGTGCCAGCAGTTTCCCGGGGGGCAATCAGCCCCAGCATTTT
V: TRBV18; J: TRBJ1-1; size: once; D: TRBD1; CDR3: CASSPSIQGEAFF; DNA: TGTGCCAGCTCACCAAGTATTCAGGGGGAGGCTTTCTTT
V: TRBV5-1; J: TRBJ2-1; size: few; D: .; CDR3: CASSWDYNEQFF; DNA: TGCGCCAGCAGCTGGGACTACAATGAGCAGTTCTTC
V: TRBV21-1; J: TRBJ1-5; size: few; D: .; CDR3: CASSKSQIPGQGSNQPQHF; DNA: TGTGCCAGCAGCAAATCACAAATCCCGGGACAGGGTAGCAATCAGCCCCAGCATTTT
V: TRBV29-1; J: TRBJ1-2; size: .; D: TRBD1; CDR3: CSVDWGQMSGYTF; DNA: TGCAGCGTTGATTGGGGACAGATGAGTGGCTACACCTTC
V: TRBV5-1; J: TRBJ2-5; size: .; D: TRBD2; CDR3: CASSLGVSLAGTETQYF; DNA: TGCGCCAGCAGCTTGGGAGTTAGTCTAGCGGGGACTGAGACCCAGTACTTC
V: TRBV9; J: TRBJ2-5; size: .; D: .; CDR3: CASSPQSRGLQETQYF; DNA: TGTGCCAGCAGCCCCCAGTCCCGGGGACTTCAAGAGACCCAGTACTTC
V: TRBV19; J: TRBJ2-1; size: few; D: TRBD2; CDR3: CASSIGGGNEQFF; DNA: TGTGCCAGTAGTATAGGGGGGGGGAATGAGCAGTTCTTC
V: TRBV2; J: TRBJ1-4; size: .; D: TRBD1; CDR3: CASTDRGLGEKLFF; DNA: TGTGCCAGCACCGACAGGGGATTGGGGGAAAAACTGTTTTTT
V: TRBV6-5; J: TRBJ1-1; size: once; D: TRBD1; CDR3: CASSSADRVNTEAFF; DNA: TGTGCCAGCAGTTCCGCGGACAGGGTGAACACTGAAGCTTTCTTT